This TCR beta chain comes out of a study of blood T cell repertoires in COVID-19. Study overall: The samples span acute and convalescent COVID-19 from the United States, Italy and Spain.

This study enrolled people aged about 18 to 100 from about 26 US geographic areas. The ends lost 3 bases at V and 8 bases at J; junction bases unmatched: 3. The CDR3 covers 13 residues. CDR1 and CDR2 (germline): KGHSH, LQKENI. Sequencing used immunoSEQ multiplex PCR; TCRdb keeps in-frame clones, though not all of them. The sample comprises a few hundred thousand clones, around 88% of which are singletons, and about 4.5% rests with the top ten. The genes are TRBV18 and TRBJ2-1; 8 nucleotides agree with TRBD1. The TCR sequence derives from a woman aged 25 to 45 who had been exposed to COVID-19. The sequencing input was PBMCs or T cells enriched from blood (not recorded which). The CDR3 DNA follows: TGTGCCAGCTCACCCAACAGGGGGGATGAGCAGTTCTTC. Its protein product is CASSPNRGDEQFF.